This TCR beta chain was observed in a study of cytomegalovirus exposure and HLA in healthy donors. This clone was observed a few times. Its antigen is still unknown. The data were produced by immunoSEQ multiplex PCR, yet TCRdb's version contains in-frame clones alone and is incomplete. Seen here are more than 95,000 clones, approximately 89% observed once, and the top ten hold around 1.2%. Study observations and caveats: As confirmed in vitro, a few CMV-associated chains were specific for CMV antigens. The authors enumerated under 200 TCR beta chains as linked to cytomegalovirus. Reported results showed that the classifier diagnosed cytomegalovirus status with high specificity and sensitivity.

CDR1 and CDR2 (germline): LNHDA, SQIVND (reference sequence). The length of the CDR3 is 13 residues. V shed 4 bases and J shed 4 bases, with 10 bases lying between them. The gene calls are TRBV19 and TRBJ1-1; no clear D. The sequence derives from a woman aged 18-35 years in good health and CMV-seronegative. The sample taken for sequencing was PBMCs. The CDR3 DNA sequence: TGTGCCAGTAGTAGTCTCCGGGGCACTGAAGCTTTCTTT. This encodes CASSSLRGTEAFF.